The 14 T cell receptor beta chains reported below all come from one sample, sequenced in a study of shared clonotypes between healthy human individuals. The method was immunoSEQ multiplex PCR; TCRdb's version includes in-frame clones alone and lacks a portion of them. Of about 680,000 clones in the sample, about 74% are singletons; the top ten hold approximately 1.8%. Input material: memory CD4+ T cells sorted from blood. Stated subset: CD45RA-negative fraction. The receptors derive from a woman aged 25-40 years in good health.

The V call is TRBV29-1, the J call TRBJ1-2; 8 bases agree with TRBD1. The trim removed 3 bases at V and 6 bases at J, leaving 6 bases unmatched. CDR1 is SQVTM, CDR2 ANQGSEA, per germline. This CDR3 is built from 13 residues. CDR3 DNA sequence: TGCAGCGTTGAGGGGACAGGAGGAGATGGCTACACCTTC. It specifies CSVEGTGGDGYTF.

The gene calls are TRBV11-2 and TRBJ2-7, with TRBD2 matching over 8 bases. The germline gives CDR1 SGHAT, CDR2 FQNNGV. With 5 bases clipped from V and 2 bases from J, the junction kept 8 bases outside the gene matches. This CDR3 is 15 amino acids long. The CDR3: CASSPGLALPYEQYF. CDR3 in DNA: TGTGCCAGCAGCCCCGGACTAGCTCTCCCCTACGAGCAGTACTTC.

V usage is TRBV5-5 and J usage is TRBJ2-3; D not certain. The CDR3 runs 16 residues. Trimming stripped 6 bases from V and 2 bases from J, with 19 bases between. Germline V lookup: CDR1 SGHKS, CDR2 YYEKEE (reference sequence). This CDR3 reads CASTTQPGRFTDTQYF. The DNA for the CDR3 is TGTGCCAGCACCACCCAGCCGGGCAGATTCACAGATACGCAGTATTTT. The whole variable domain, remainder taken from reference TRBV5-5 and TRBJ2-3, is DAGVTQSPTHLIKTRGQQVTLRCSPISGHKSVSWYQQVLGQGPQFIFQYYEKEERGRGNFPDRFSARQFPNYSSELNVNALLLGDSALYLCASTTQPGRFTDTQYFGPGTRLTVL.

Details on this clone: Within the sample, other DNA sequences also encode this same CDR3. The DNA for the CDR3 is TGTGCCAGTTCCCGGGACGGTTACACTGAAGCTTTCTTT. It encodes CASSRDGYTEAFF. The V and J genes are TRBV2 and TRBJ1-1; tentative D call: TRBD1 (5 bases). V dropped 9 bases and J dropped 3 bases, with 14 bases sitting between them. This CDR3 has 13 amino acids. Germline V gives CDR1 SNHLY, CDR2 FYNNEI.

The rearrangement joins TRBV18 to TRBJ1-3, with D tentatively TRBD1 (6 bases). CDR3 length: 13 residues. Per germline, CDR1 KGHSH and CDR2 LQKENI. Trimming took off 8 bases at V and 3 bases at J, with 11 bases between the two ends. The CDR3 region is CASTGTYGNTIYF. The CDR3 nucleotides read TGTGCCAGCACCGGGACATATGGAAACACCATATATTTT.

This chain joins TRBV4-1 and TRBJ2-2; tentative D call: TRBD2 (5 bases). Germline-derived CDR1 and CDR2 are MGHRA and YSYEKL. V lost 4 bases and J lost 7, with 7 bases in between. The CDR3 is 12 amino acids. CDR3 coding DNA: TGCGCCAGCAGCCGGGAGATCGGGGAGCTGTTTTTT. This gives the protein CASSREIGELFF.

The rearrangement uses TRBV29-1 and TRBJ2-1; 9 nucleotides line up with TRBD2. Trimming took 4 bases from V and 4 from J; bases not matched to a gene: 11. Germline lookup yields CDR1 SQVTM and CDR2 ANQGSEA. CDR3 length: 16 amino acids. Here the CDR3 reads CSVGPRGREVYNEQFF. The CDR3 bases are TGCAGCGTTGGGCCGCGCGGGAGGGAAGTTTACAATGAGCAGTTCTTC.

This chain links TRBV27 with TRBJ2-7, with D possibly matching TRBD2 (5 bases). This CDR3 region has 12 residues. Trimming stripped 4 bases from V and 3 bases from J, with 7 bases between. CDR1 is MNHEY, CDR2 SMNVEV, per germline (reference sequence). As DNA, the CDR3 is TGTGCCAGCAGTTCTGCGGGCTACGAGCAGTACTTC. Protein: CASSSAGYEQYF.

The chain carries TRBV2 and TRBJ2-7; D is uncertain. Germline V gene sequence: CDR1 SNHLY, CDR2 FYNNEI. The V and J ends lost 4 bases and 0 bases respectively, with 13 bases between them. The CDR3 sequence is 15 residues long. Here the CDR3 DNA reads TGTGCCAGCAGTGGCCCAGCGCCAAACTCCTACGAGCAGTACTTC. It yields the protein CASSGPAPNSYEQYF.

The chain links TRBV14 to TRBJ2-2; no definite D call. The CDR3 runs to 13 residues. Trimming pared 3 bases from V and 2 bases from J, leaving 4 bases between. CDR1 SGHDN and CDR2 FVKESK come from the germline V gene. The CDR3 DNA reads TGTGCCAGCAGCCAGGGAAACACCGGGGAGCTGTTTTTT. Its protein product is CASSQGNTGELFF.

This chain joins TRBV10-3 and TRBJ2-5; tentatively, D is TRBD1 (8 bases). CDR3 length: 16 amino acids. Trimming took 3 bases from V and 5 from J, leaving 19 bases between them. CDR1 ENHRY and CDR2 SYGVKD come from the germline V gene. In DNA form, the CDR3 reads TGTGCCATCAGTGACGTAGGAGGACAGGGAGGGGAGACCCAGTACTTC. Its protein product is CAISDVGGQGGETQYF.

In this sample, this clone turned up once. The chain combines TRBV5-1 with TRBJ1-4; possible D gene TRBD1, 5 bases. CDR1 is SGHRS and CDR2 is YFSETQ in the germline V gene. Between the trimmed V and J ends, which lost 0 bases and 5 bases, there was a span of 11 bases. This CDR3 comprises 15 residues. The CDR3 spells CASSLAGTVNEKLFF. Written as DNA, the CDR3 is TGCGCCAGCAGCTTGGCCGGGACGGTAAATGAAAAACTGTTTTTT.

The chain couples TRBV27 to TRBJ2-2; 9 nucleotides align to TRBD1. The junction had 5 bases not matched to a gene; V was cut back by 5 bases and J by 4 bases. Germline lookup yields CDR1 MNHEY and CDR2 SMNVEV (reference sequence). There are 15 residues in the CDR3. The CDR3: CASSKGQGTTGELFF. In nucleotides, the CDR3 is TGTGCCAGCAGTAAAGGACAGGGGACCACCGGGGAGCTGTTTTTT.

The V gene is TRBV19, the J gene TRBJ2-4; no clear D gene. Trimming stripped 1 base from V and 6 bases from J, with 13 bases between. This CDR3 region has 15 residues. Germline-derived CDR1 and CDR2 are LNHDA and SQIVND (reference sequence). Written as DNA, the CDR3 is TGTGCCAGTAGTATAGGAGCTTTTTCGACAAACATTCAGTACTTC. It yields the protein CASSIGAFSTNIQYF.